By share of the sample, the clone carrying this TCR beta chain is medium-sized (0.01 to 0.1%). The data derive from a study of blood T cell repertoires in COVID-19. Under the authors' procedure: From reference gene primer amplification, estimates of nucleated cell counts were derived. Assay used: immunoSEQ multiplex PCR; TCRdb lists only in-frame clones, some missing. V and J calls and clone size are as listed in that table; D and trimming were resolved from the DNA. The profile covers a few hundred thousand clones, with about 90% appearing a single time and 4% to 5.5% taken by the ten largest. What was sequenced was PBMCs or T cells enriched from blood (not recorded which). The TCR was taken from a woman under 30 with acute COVID-19.

Here the CDR3 reads CASRGLGYEQYF. As DNA, the CDR3 is TGTGCCAGTCGGGGACTAGGATACGAGCAGTACTTC. This sequence joins TRBV19 and TRBJ2-7; 8 nucleotides match TRBD2. The CDR3 covers 12 residues. Germline V gene data show CDR1 as LNHDA and CDR2 as SQIVND (reference sequence). J gave up 4 bases and V 8 bases, and 4 bases lay outside the gene matches.